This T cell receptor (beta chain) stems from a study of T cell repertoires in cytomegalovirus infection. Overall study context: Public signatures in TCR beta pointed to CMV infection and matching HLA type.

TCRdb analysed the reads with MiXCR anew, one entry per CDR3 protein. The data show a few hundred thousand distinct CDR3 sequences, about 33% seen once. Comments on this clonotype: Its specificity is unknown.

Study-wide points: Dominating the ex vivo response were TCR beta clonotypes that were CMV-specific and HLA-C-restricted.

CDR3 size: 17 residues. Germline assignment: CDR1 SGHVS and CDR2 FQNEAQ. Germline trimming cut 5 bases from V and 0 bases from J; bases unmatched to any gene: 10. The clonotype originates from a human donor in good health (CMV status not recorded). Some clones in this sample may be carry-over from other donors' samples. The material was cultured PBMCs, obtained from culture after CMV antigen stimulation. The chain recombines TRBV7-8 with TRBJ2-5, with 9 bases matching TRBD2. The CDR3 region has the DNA TGTGCCAGCAGCCCTTCTCAGCGGGGGGTCTACCAAGAGACCCAGTACTTC. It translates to CASSPSQRGVYQETQYF.